Presented here are 3 T cell receptor beta chains from one specimen sequenced in a study of T cells in localized non-small cell lung cancer. TCRdb keeps only in-frame clones here, not all; method: immunoSEQ multiplex PCR. The sample holds 30,000 to 45,000 clones; around 81% are singletons and the top ten take under 7.5%. The sample was peripheral blood mononuclear cells, taken before any cancer treatment. The receptors originated from a male donor aged 60 or over with stage II lung adenocarcinoma.

The genes are TRBV30 and TRBJ1-1; no clear D gene. Germline values: CDR1 GTSNPN, CDR2 SVGIG (reference sequence). The CDR3 covers 15 residues. V lost 2 bases to trimming and J lost 5 bases, with 18 bases between them. The CDR3 loop is CAWSNGVLSMTEAFF. DNA for the CDR3: TGTGCCTGGAGTAACGGCGTGCTTTCAATGACTGAAGCTTTCTTT.

The gene calls are TRBV10-3 and TRBJ2-1; the match to TRBD2 covers 7 bases. V shed 2 bases and J 3 bases; nucleotides not matched to a gene: 1. Looked up from germline, CDR1 is ENHRY and CDR2 is SYGVKD. CDR3 length: 14 amino acids. This CDR3 is CAISEAGDYNEQFF. The CDR3 region has the DNA TGTGCCATCAGTGAGGCGGGAGACTACAATGAGCAGTTCTTC.

This clone came up a few times. The CDR3 is CASRKRAASGSYNEQFF. Written as DNA, the CDR3 is TGTGCCAGTCGAAAGAGAGCGGCTAGCGGTTCCTACAATGAGCAGTTCTTC. The rearrangement joins TRBV28 to TRBJ2-1, with 7 nucleotides matching TRBD2. The CDR3 covers 17 residues. Unmatched junction bases numbered 15, after V lost 9 bases and J lost 1 base. Germline-derived CDR1 and CDR2 are MDHEN and SYDVKM.